Sequencing of this T cell receptor (beta chain) was carried out in a study of OX40 agonist ivuxolimab in advanced cancers. At the level of the study: Those enrolled were about 82% male, with a mean age of 60 years and ages from roughly 20 to 85. Of the participants, more than 35% had some prior anti-PD-1, anti-PD-L1 or anti-CTLA-4 therapy, which was allowed.

In regard to this clone: Its antigen remains unknown.

Patients were excluded for autoimmune disease history or systemic immunosuppression. TCRdb's table, derived via immunoSEQ multiplex PCR, lists solely in-frame clones and lacks some. The sample includes around 70,000 clones, 84% of them seen just once. Findings and limits, study-wide: Antigens targeted by the expanded peripheral T cells were not determined.

The V gene lost 0 bases and the J gene lost 1 base, with 13 bases spanning the gap. The CDR3 covers 17 residues. Germline-derived CDR1 and CDR2 are SGHRS and YFSETQ. This sequence joins TRBV5-1 and TRBJ1-4, with D perhaps matching TRBD1 (5 bases). The sequencing used CD4+ or CD8+ T cells sorted from blood, collected in a trial of the OX40 agonist ivuxolimab. The TCR originated in an adult with an advanced solid tumor such as melanoma, head and neck, liver or kidney cancer. CDR3 in amino acids: CASSLVLLGGTNEKLFF. CDR3 nucleotide sequence: TGCGCCAGCAGCTTGGTCCTCTTGGGGGGAACTAATGAAAAACTGTTTTTT.